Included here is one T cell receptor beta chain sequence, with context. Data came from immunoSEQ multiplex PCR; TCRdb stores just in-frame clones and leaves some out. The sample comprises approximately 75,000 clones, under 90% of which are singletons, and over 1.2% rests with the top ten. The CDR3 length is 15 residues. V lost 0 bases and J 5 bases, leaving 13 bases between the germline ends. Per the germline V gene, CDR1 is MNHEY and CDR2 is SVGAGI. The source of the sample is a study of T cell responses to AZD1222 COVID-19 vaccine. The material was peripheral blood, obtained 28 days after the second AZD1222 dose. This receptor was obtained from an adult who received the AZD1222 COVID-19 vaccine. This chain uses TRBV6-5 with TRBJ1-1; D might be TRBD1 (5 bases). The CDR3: CASSYSGRAGTEAFF. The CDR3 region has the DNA TGTGCCAGCAGTTACTCAGGCAGGGCGGGGACTGAAGCTTTCTTT.